A single sample is the source of the 3 T cell receptor beta chains below, sequenced in a study of cytomegalovirus exposure and HLA in healthy donors (dated by TCRdb to 2015 to 2018). Library construction relied on the immunoSEQ multiplex PCR assay. The source is immuneACCESS, and TCRdb retained only in-frame sequences with V and J called. Part of the clones is not carried over; for the studies checked, unresolved V genes explain less than half of this, and the remainder is unexplained. The sample yields over 110,000 clones; around four fifths were counted once. Clones ranked in the top ten supply approximately 1.4% of the sample. Sequenced sample: PBMCs. The source of these receptors is a woman aged 25 to 45 in good health and CMV-seronegative.

This clone came up once. V is TRBV19 and J is TRBJ1-2; TRBD1 is a possible D gene (6 bases). V was pared by 4 bases and J by 2 bases, with 14 bases between. From germline, CDR1 is LNHDA and CDR2 SQIVND (reference sequence). The CDR3 spans 15 residues. The CDR3: CASSTRTERNYGYTF. The CDR3 nucleotides read TGTGCCAGTAGTACCCGGACAGAACGAAACTATGGCTACACCTTC.

This chain joins TRBV29-1 and TRBJ1-2; 8 bases are shared with TRBD1. The CDR3 consists of 12 residues. The trim removed 7 bases at V and 6 bases at J, leaving 7 bases unmatched. Per the germline V gene, CDR1 is SQVTM and CDR2 is ANQGSEA. The CDR3 region is CSGDRLLNGYTF. In nucleotides, the CDR3 is TGCAGCGGGGACAGGCTCCTCAATGGCTACACCTTC.

The chain links TRBV5-6 to TRBJ2-7, with TRBD1 identical over 10 bases. Per the germline V gene, CDR1 is SGHDT and CDR2 is YYEEEE. This CDR3 spans 14 amino acids. Trimming cost V 3 bases and J 4 bases; bases outside gene matches: 4. Here the CDR3 reads CASSSGTGAYEQYF. In DNA form, the CDR3 reads TGTGCCAGCAGCTCCGGGACAGGGGCGTACGAGCAGTACTTC.